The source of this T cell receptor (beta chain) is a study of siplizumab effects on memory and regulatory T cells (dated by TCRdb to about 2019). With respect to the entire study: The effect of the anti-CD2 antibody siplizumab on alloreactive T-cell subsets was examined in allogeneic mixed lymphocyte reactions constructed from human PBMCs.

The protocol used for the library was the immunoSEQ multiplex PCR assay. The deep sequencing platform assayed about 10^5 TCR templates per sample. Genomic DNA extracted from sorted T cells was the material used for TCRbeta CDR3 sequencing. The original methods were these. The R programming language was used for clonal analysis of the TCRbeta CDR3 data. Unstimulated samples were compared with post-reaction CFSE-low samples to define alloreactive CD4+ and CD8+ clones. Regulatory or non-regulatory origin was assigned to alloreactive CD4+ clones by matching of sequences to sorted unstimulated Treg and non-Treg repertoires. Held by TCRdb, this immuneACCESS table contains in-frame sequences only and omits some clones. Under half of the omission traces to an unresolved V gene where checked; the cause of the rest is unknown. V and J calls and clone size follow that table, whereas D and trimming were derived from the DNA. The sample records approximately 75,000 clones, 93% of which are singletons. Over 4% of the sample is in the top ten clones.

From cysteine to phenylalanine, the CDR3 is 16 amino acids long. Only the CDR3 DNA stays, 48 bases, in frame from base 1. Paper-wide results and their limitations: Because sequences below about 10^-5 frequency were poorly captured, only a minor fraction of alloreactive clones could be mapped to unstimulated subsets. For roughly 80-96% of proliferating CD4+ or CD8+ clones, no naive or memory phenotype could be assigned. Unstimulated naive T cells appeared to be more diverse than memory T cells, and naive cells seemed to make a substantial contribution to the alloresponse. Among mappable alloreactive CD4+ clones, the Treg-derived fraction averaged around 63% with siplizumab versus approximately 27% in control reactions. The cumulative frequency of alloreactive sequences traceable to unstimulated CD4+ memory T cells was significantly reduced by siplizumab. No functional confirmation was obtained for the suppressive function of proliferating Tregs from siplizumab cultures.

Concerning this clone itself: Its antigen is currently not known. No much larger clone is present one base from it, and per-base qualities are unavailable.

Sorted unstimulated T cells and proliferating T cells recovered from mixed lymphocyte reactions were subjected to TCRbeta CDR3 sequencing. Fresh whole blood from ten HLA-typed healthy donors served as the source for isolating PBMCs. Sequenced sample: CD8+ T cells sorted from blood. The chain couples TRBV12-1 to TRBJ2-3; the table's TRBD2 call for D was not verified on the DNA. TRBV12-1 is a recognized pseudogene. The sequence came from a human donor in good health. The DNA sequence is TGTGCCAGCAGCTTTCTTAAGCGGGGGGGCCGACATACGCAGTATTTT. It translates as CASSFLKRGGRHTQYF.